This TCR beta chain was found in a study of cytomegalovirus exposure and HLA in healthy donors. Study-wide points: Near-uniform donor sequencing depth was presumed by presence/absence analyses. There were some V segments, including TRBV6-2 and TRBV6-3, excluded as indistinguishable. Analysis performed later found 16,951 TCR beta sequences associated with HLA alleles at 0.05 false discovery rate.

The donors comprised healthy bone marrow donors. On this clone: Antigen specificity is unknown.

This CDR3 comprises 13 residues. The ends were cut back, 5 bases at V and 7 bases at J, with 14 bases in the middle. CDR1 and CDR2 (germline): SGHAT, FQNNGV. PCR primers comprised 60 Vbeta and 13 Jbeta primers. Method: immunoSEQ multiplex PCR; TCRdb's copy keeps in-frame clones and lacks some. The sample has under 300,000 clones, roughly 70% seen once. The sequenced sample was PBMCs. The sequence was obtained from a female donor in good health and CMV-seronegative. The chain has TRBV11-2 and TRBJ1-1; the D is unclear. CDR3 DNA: TGTGCCAGCAGCGGGTCTGGGCTGGTTGAAGCTTTCTTT. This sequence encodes CASSGSGLVEAFF.